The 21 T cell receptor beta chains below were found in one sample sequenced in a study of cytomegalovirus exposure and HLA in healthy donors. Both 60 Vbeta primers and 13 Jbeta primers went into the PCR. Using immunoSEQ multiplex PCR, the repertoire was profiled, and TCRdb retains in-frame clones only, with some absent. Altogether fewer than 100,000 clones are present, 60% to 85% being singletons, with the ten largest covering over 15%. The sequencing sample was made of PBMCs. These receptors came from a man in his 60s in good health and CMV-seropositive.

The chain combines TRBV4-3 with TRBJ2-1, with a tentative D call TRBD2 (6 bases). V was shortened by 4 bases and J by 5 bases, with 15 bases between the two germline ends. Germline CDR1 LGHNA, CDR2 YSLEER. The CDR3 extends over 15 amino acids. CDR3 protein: CASSLGTGLNNEQFF. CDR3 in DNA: TGCGCCAGCAGCCTAGGGACCGGACTAAACAATGAGCAGTTCTTC.

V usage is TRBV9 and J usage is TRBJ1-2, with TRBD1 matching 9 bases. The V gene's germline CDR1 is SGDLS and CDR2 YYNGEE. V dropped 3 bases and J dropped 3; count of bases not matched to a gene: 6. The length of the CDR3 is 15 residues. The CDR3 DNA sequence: TGTGCCAGCAGCGGAAGGACAGGGGAGGACTATGGCTACACCTTC. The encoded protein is CASSGRTGEDYGYTF.

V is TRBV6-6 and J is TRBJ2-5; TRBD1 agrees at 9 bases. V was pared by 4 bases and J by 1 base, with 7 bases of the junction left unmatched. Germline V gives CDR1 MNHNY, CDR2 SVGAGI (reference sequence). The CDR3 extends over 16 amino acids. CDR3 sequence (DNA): TGTGCCAGCAGTTTGCCGGGACAGGGACTCCAAGAGACCCAGTACTTC. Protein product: CASSLPGQGLQETQYF.

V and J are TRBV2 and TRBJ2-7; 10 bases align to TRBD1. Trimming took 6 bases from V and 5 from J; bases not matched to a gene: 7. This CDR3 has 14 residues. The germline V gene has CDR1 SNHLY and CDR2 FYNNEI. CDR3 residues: CASRPDRGLNEQYF. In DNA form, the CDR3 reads TGTGCCAGCAGGCCCGACAGGGGGCTTAACGAGCAGTACTTC.

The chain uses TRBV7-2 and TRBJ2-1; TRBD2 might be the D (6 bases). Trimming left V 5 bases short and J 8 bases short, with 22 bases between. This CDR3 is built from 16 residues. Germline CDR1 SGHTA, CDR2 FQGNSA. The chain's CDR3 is CASSPASRVSGDEQFF. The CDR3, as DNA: TGTGCCAGCAGCCCAGCGAGCAGGGTCTCGGGGGATGAGCAGTTCTTC.

The CDR3: CASSLTRGARETQYF. In DNA form, the CDR3 reads TGTGCCAGCAGCTTAACGCGGGGCGCGCGGGAGACCCAGTACTTC. V and J are TRBV7-3 and TRBJ2-5, with D tentatively TRBD2 (6 bases). The V and J ends lost 0 bases and 5 bases respectively, with 13 bases between them. Germline CDR1 is SGHTA and CDR2 is FQGTGA. The CDR3 contains 15 residues.

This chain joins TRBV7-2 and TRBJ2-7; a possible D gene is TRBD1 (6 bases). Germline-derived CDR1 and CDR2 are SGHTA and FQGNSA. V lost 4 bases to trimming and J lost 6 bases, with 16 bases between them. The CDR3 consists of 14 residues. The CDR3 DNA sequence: TGTGCCAGCAGCTCAAACAGGGTTGGTCTCGAGCAGTACTTC. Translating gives CASSSNRVGLEQYF.

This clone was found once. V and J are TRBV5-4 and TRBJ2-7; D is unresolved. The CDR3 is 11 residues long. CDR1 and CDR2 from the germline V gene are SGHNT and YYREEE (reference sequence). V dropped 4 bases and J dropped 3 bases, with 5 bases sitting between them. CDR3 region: CASSSFYEQYF. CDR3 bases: TGTGCCAGCAGCAGCTTCTACGAGCAGTACTTC.

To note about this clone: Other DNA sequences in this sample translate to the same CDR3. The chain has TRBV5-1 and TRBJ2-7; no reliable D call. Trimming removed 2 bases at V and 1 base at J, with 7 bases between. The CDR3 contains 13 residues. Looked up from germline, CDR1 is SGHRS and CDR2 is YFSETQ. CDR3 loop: CASSLAGSYEQYF. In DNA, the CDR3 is TGCGCCAGCAGCTTAGCAGGATCCTACGAGCAGTACTTC.

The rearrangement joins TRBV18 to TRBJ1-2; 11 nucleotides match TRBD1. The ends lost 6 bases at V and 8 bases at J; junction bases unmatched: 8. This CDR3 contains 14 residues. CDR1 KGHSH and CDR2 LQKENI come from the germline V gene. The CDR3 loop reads CASSYRDRGNGYTF. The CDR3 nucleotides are TGTGCCAGCTCGTACCGGGACAGGGGGAACGGCTACACCTTC.

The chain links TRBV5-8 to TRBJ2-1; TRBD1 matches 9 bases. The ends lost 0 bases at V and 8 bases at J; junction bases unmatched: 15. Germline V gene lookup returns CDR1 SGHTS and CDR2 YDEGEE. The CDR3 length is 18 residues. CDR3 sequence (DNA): TGTGCCAGCAGCTTGGAAGTTTTGGGACAGGGTAATATCGATGAGCAGTTCTTC. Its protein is CASSLEVLGQGNIDEQFF.

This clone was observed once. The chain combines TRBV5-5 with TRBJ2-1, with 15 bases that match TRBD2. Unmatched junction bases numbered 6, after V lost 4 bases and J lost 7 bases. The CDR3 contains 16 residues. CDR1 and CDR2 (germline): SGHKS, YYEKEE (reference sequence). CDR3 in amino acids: CASSDDGLAGGNEQFF. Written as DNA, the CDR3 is TGTGCCAGCAGCGATGATGGACTAGCGGGGGGGAATGAGCAGTTCTTC.

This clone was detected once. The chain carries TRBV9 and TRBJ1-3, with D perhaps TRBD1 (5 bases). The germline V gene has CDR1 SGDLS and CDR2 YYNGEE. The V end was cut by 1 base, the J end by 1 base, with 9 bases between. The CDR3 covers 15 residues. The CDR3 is CASSVYGGSGNTIYF. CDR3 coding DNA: TGTGCCAGCAGCGTATACGGGGGGTCTGGAAACACCATATATTTT.

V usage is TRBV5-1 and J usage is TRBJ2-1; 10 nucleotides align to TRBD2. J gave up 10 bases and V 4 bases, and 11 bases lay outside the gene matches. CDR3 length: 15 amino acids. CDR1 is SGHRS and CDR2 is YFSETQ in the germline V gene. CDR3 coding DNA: TGCGCCAGCAGCCGGGAAGCGGGGGGGTCATGGGAGCAGTTCTTC. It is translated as CASSREAGGSWEQFF.

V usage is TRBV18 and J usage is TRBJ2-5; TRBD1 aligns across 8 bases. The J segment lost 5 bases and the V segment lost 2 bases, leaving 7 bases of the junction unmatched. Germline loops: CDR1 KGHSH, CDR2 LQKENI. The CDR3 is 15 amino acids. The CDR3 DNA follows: TGTGCCAGCTCACCAAGGGGGACAGGAAAGGAGACCCAGTACTTC. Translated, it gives CASSPRGTGKETQYF.

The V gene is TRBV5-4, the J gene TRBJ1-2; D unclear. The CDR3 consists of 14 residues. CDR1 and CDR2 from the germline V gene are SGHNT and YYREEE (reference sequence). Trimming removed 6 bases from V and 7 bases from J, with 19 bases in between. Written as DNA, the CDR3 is TGTGCCAGCATCCCGGAGCAGTTTTCTCGTGGCTACACCTTC. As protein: CASIPEQFSRGYTF.

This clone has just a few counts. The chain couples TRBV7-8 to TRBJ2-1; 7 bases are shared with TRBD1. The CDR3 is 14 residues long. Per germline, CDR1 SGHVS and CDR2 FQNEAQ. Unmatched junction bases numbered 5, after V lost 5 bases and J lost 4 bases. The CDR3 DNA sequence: TGTGCCAGCAGCGTCGACAGGGTGTACAATGAGCAGTTCTTC. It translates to CASSVDRVYNEQFF.

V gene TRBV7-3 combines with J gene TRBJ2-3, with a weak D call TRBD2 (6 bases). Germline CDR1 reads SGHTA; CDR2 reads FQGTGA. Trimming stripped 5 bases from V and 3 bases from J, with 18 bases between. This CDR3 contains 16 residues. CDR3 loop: CASSLQPGAGTDTQYF. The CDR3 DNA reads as TGTGCCAGCAGCCTCCAACCGGGAGCTGGGACAGATACGCAGTATTTT.

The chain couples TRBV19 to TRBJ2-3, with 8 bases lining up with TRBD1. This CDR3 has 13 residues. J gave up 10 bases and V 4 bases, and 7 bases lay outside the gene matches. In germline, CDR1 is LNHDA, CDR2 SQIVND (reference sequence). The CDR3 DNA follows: TGTGCCAGTAGTAGCTCCGGGACAGGCTCGCAGTATTTT. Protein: CASSSSGTGSQYF.

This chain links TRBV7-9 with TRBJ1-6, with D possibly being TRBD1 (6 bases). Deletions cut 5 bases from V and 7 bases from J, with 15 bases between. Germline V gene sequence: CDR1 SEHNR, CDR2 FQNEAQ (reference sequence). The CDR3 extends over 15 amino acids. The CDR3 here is CASSPGAGENSPLHF. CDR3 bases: TGTGCCAGCAGCCCCGGGGCAGGGGAGAATTCACCCCTCCACTTT.

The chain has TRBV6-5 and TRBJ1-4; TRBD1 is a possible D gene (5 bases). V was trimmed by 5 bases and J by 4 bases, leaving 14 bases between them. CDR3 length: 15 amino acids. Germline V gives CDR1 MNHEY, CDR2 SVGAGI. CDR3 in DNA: TGTGCCAGCAGTCTGGCTGCAGGGCTTAATGAAAAACTGTTTTTT. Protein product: CASSLAAGLNEKLFF.